This TCR beta chain was sequenced in a study of cytomegalovirus exposure and HLA in healthy donors. Regarding the study as a whole: In a later analysis, around 18,000 TCR beta sequences were associated with HLA alleles at 0.05 false discovery rate.

The PCR had 60 Vbeta and 13 Jbeta primers. Some clones are missing from TCRdb's copy, which holds only in-frame ones; the method was immunoSEQ multiplex PCR. This table holds 200,000 to 300,000 clones, 75% to 85% found once. Trimming removed 3 bases at V and 2 bases at J, with 7 bases between. This CDR3 spans 13 amino acids. Germline V gives CDR1 LNHDA, CDR2 SQIVND (reference sequence). Remarks on this clone: What it binds is unknown.

Sample: PBMCs. The TCR sequence derives from an older woman in good health and CMV-seropositive. The V gene is TRBV19, the J gene TRBJ1-2, with D uncertain. CDR3 sequence: CASSISGNYGYTF. The CDR3 region has the DNA TGTGCCAGTAGTATCTCCGGGAACTATGGCTACACCTTC.